These T cell receptor beta chains were read from a single sample in a study of patients and donors after allogeneic stem cell transplantation. TCRdb re-called the RT-PCR reads through MiXCR, storing one row per CDR3 protein. The sample holds 800,000 to 1,000,000 distinct CDR3 sequences, more than 15% seen once. The source material was blood, either unsorted or a sorted T cell fraction (not recorded which). The receptor set was obtained from a human donor who was either an allogeneic HSCT recipient or a stem cell or donor lymphocyte infusion donor (not recorded which). It is not recorded whose cells these are; they may come from a transplant donor. Each CDR3 is given without its conserved first and last residue. A D gene is named only where the DNA matches it firmly.

>.|TRBJ1-1|TRBV6-2/TRBV6-3
ASTPGAGWTEAF
>.|TRBJ2-5|TRBV3-1
ASSLSTGMCPAQY
>TRBD1|TRBJ1-5|TRBV6-2/TRBV6-3
ASSYRSRGRGQPQH
>TRBD2|TRBJ2-1|TRBV11-1
ASSFVAGGRNEQF
>TRBD2|TRBJ2-1|TRBV12-3/TRBV12-4
ASRGGLAGGSYNEQF
>TRBD1|TRBJ2-3|TRBV5-1
ASSFSGTGSTDTQY
>.|TRBJ2-7|TRBV4-2
ASSPDFHEQY
>.|TRBJ1-5|TRBV11-1
ASSLFLGRSRNQPQH
>.|TRBJ2-1|TRBV5-1
ASSPSWSSYNEQF
>.|TRBJ2-5|TRBV29-1
SCRFLETQY
>.|TRBJ2-4|TRBV27
ASSSLELAKNIQY
>TRBD2|TRBJ2-1|TRBV4-1
ASSPKGGLAYNEQF
>.|TRBJ2-1|TRBV5-1
ASSLVGRENNEQF
>.|TRBJ2-5|TRBV20-1
SVSTGFLQETQY
>.|TRBJ1-5|TRBV9
ASSVDQGPNQPQH
>TRBD2|TRBJ2-1|TRBV12-3/TRBV12-4
ASSFFREGNAEQF
>.|TRBJ1-5|TRBV2
ASSEVPRADQPQH
>TRBD2|TRBJ2-1|TRBV12-3/TRBV12-4
ASSPLGRGAYNEQF
>.|TRBJ2-1|TRBV15
ATSGDQNEQF
>.|TRBJ1-2|TRBV6-2/TRBV6-3
ASSSRGTGGYGYT
>TRBD1|TRBJ2-7|TRBV5-4
ASNQAPTGNYEQY
>TRBD2|TRBJ2-7|TRBV20-1
SAPSGGSSYEQY
>TRBD2|TRBJ2-2|TRBV9
ASSPREARTGELF
>.|TRBJ1-2|TRBV6-1
ATAKDTGLYGYT